This TCR beta chain was sequenced during a study of control samples from healthy donors and cancer patients. Repertoires were generated with immunoSEQ multiplex PCR, while TCRdb's copy carries only in-frame clones and drops some. This table holds 190,000 or so clones, over 80% found once. This clone was seen once. CDR1 is SQVTM and CDR2 is ANQGSEA in the germline V gene. This CDR3 has 12 amino acids. V lost 6 bases and J 9 bases, leaving 15 bases between the germline ends. The chain is built from TRBV29-1 and TRBJ2-1; TRBD1 is a possible D gene (5 bases). This TCR derives from a man aged 18 to 29 in good health. Sequenced material: blood. Here the CDR3 DNA reads TGCAGCGTAGGACCGACAGAAATTGAGCAGTTCTTC. Its translation: CSVGPTEIEQFF.